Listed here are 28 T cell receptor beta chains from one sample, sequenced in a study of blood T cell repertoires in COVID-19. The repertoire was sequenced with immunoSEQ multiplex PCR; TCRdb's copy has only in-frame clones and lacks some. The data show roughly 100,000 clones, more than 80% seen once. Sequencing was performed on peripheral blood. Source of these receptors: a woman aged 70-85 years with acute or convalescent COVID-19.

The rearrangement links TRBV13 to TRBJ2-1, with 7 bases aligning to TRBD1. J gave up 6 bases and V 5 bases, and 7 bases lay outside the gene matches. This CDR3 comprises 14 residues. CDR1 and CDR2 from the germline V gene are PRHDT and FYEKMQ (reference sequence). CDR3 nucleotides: TGTGCCAGCAGCCCTCGACAGGGTAGCAATGAGCAGTTCTTC. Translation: CASSPRQGSNEQFF. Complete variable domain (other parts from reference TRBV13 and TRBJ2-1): AAGVIQSPRHLIKEKRETATLKCYPIPRHDTVYWYQQGPGQDPQFLISFYEKMQSDKGSIPDRFSAQQFSDYHSELNMSSLELGDSALYFCASSPRQGSNEQFFGPGTRLTVL.

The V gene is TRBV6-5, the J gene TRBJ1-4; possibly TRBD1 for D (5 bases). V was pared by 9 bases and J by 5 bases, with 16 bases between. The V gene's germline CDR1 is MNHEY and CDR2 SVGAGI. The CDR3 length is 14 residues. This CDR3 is CASGRGGENEKLFF. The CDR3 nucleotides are TGTGCCAGTGGGCGGGGGGGAGAAAATGAAAAACTGTTTTTT.

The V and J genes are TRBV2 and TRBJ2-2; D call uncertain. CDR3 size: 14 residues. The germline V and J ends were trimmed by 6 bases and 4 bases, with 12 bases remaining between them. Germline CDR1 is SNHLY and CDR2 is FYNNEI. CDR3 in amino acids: CASRTTSTTGELFF. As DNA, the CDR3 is TGTGCCAGCAGGACGACTTCAACCACCGGGGAGCTGTTTTTT. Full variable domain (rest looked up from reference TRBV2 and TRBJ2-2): EPEVTQTPSHQVTQMGQEVILRCVPISNHLYFYWYRQILGQKVEFLVSFYNNEISEKSEIFDDQFSVERPDGSNFTLKIRSTKLEDSAMYFCASRTTSTTGELFFGEGSRLTVL.

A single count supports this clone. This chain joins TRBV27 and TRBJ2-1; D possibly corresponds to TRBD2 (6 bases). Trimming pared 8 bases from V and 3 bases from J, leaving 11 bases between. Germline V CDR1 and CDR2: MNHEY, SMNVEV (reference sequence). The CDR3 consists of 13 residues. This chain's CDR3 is CASGGTLYNEQFF. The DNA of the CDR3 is TGTGCCAGCGGCGGGACCCTCTACAATGAGCAGTTCTTC.

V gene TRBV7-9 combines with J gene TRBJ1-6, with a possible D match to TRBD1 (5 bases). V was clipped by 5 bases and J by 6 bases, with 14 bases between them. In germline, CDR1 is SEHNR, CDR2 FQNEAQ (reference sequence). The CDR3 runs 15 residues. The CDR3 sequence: CASSQRGDINSPLHF. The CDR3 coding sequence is TGTGCCAGCAGCCAACGGGGGGATATTAATTCACCCCTCCACTTT. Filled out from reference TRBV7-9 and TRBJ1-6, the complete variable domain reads DTGVSQNPRHKITKRGQNVTFRCDPISEHNRLYWYRQTLGQGPEFLTYFQNEAQLEKSRLLSDRFSAERPKGSFSTLEIQRTEQGDSAMYLCASSQRGDINSPLHFGNGTRLTVT.

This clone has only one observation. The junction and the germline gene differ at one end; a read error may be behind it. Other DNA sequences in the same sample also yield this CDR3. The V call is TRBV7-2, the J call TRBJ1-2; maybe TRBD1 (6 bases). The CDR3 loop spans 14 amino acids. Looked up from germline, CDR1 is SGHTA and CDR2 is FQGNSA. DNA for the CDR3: TGTGCCAGTAGCTTAGGAACAGGGAACTATGGCTACACCTTC. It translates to CASSLGTGNYGYTF.

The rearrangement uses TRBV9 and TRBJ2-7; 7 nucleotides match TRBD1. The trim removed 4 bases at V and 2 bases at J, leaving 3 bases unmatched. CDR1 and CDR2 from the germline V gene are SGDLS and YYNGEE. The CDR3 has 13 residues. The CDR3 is CASSRQGTYEQYF. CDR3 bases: TGTGCCAGCAGCCGACAGGGTACCTACGAGCAGTACTTC.

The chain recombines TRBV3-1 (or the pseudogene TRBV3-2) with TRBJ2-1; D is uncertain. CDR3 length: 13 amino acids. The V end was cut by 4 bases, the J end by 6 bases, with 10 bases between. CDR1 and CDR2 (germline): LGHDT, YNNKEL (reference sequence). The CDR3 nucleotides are TGTGCCAGCAGCCCCTTGGCCCTCAATGAGCAGTTCTTC. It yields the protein CASSPLALNEQFF.

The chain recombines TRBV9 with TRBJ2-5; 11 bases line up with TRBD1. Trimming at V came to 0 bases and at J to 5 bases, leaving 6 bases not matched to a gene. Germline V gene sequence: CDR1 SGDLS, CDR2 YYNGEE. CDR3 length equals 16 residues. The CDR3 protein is CASSVAGTGGIETQYF. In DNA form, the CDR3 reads TGTGCCAGCAGCGTAGCCGGGACAGGGGGTATTGAGACCCAGTACTTC.

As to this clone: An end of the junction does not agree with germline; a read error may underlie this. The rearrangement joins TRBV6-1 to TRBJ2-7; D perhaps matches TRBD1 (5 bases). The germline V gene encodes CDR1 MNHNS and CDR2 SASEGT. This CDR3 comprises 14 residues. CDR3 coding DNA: TGTGCCAGCAGGGAAGGGCAGGGCCTCTACGAGCAGTACTTC. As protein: CASREGQGLYEQYF.

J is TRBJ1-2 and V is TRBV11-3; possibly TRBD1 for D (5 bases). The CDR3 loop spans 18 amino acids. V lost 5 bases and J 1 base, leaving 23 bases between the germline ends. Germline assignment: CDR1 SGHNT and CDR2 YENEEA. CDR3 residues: CASSPIGGGEGFNYGYTF. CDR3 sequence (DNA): TGTGCCAGCAGCCCCATCGGGGGGGGTGAAGGCTTTAACTATGGCTACACCTTC. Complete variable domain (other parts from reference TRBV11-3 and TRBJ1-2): EAGVVQSPRYKIIEKKQPVAFWCNPISGHNTLYWYLQNLGQGPELLIRYENEEAVDDSQLPKDRFSAERLKGVDSTLKIQPAELGDSAVYLCASSPIGGGEGFNYGYTFGSGTRLTVV.

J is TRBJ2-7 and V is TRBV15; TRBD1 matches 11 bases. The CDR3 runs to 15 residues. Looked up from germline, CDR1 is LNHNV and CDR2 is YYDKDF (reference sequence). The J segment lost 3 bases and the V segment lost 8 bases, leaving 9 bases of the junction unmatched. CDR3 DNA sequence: TGTGCCACCGAGTCTGGGACAGGGGGGGACTACGAGCAGTACTTC. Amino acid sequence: CATESGTGGDYEQYF.

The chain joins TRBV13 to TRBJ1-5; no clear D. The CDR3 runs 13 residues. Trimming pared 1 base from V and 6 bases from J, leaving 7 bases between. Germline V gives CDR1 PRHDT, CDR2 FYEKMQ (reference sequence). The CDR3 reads CASSLAGSQPQHF. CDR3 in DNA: TGTGCCAGCAGCTTAGCAGGCTCTCAGCCCCAGCATTTT.

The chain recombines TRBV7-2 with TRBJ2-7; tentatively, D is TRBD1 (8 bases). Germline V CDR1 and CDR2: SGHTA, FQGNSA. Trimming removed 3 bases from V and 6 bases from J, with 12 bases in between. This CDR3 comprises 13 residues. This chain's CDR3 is CASSLRGTGEQYF. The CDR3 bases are TGTGCCAGCAGCTTGCGGGGGACAGGCGAGCAGTACTTC.

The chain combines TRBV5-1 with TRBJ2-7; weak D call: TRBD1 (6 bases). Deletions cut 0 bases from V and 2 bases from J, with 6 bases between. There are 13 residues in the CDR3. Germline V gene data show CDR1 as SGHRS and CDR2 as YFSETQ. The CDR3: CASSLDRAYEQYF. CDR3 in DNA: TGCGCCAGCAGCTTGGACAGGGCCTACGAGCAGTACTTC.

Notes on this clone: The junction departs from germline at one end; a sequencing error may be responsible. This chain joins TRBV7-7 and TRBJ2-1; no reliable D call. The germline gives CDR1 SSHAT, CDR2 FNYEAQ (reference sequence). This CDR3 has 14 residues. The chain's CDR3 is CASSLDYYQNEQFF. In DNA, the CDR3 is TGTGCTAGCAGCTTAGATTACTACCAGAATGAGCAGTTCTTC.

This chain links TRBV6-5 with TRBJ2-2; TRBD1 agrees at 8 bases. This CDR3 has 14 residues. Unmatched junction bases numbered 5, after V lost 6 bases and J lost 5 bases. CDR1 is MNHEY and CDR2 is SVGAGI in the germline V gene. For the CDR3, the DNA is TGTGCCAGCAGCGGAACAGGGGGTACCGGGGAGCTGTTTTTT. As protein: CASSGTGGTGELFF.

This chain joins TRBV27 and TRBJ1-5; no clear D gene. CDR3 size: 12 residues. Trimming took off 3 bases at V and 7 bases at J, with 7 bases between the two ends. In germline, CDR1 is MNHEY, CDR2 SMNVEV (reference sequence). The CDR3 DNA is TGTGCCAGCAGTTTCCCGGGGCAGCCCCAGCATTTT. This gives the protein CASSFPGQPQHF.

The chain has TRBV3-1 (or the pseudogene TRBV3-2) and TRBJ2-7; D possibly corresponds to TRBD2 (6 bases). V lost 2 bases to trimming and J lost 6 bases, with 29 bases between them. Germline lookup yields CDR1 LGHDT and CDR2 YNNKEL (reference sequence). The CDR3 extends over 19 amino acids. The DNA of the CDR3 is TGTGCCAGCAGCCAATCCGGGGGTCTTCGGGGACTGACGGGTGGCGAGCAGTACTTC. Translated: CASSQSGGLRGLTGGEQYF.

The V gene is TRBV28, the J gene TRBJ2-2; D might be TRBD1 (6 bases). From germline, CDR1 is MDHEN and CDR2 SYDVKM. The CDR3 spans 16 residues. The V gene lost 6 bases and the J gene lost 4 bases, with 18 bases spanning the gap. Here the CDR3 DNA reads TGTGCCAGCAGCTATATACACTACAGGGCCACCGGGGAGCTGTTTTTT. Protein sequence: CASSYIHYRATGELFF.

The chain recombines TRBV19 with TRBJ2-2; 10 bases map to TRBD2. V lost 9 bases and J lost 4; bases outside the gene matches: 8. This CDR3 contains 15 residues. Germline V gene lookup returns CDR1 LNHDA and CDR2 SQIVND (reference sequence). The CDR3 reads CASLSGGRGTGELFF. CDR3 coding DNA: TGTGCCAGCCTTAGCGGGGGGAGAGGCACCGGGGAGCTGTTTTTT.

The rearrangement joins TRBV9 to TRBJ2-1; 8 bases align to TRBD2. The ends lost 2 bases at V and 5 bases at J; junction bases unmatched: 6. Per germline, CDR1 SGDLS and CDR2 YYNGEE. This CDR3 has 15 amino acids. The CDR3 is CASSVGGRKHNEQFF. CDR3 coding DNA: TGTGCCAGCAGCGTCGGCGGGAGGAAGCACAATGAGCAGTTCTTC.

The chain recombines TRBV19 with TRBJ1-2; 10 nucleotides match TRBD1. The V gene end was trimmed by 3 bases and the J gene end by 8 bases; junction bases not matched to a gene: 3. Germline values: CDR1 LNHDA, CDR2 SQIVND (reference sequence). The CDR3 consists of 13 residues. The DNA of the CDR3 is TGTGCCAGTAGTATCGACAGGGGGCTGGGCTACACCTTC. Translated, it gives CASSIDRGLGYTF.

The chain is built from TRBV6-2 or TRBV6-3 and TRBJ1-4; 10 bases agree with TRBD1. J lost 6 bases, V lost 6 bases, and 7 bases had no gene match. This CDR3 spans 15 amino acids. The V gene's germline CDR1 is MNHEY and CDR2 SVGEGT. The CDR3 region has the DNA TGTGCCAGCAGCGACCGGACAGGGGGGGATGAAAAACTGTTTTTT. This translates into CASSDRTGGDEKLFF.

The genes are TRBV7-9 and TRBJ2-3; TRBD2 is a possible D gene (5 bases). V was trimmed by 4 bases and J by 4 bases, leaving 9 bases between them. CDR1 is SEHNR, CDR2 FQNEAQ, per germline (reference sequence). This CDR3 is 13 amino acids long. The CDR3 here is CASSSLVADTQYF. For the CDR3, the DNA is TGTGCCAGCAGCTCACTAGTCGCAGATACGCAGTATTTT. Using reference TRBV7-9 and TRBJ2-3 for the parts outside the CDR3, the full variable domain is DTGVSQNPRHKITKRGQNVTFRCDPISEHNRLYWYRQTLGQGPEFLTYFQNEAQLEKSRLLSDRFSAERPKGSFSTLEIQRTEQGDSAMYLCASSSLVADTQYFGPGTRLTVL.

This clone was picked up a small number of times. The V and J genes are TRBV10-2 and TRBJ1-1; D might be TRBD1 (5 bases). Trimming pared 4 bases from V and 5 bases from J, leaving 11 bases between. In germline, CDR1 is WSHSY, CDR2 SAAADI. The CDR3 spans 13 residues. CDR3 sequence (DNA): TGCGCCAGCAGTGGGGGGGACGGTACTGAAGCTTTCTTT. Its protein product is CASSGGDGTEAFF.

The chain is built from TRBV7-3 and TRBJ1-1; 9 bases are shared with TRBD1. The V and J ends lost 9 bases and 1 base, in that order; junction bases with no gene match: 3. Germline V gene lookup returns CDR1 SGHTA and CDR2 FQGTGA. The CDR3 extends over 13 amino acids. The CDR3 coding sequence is TGTGCCAGTGGGACAGGGAAGAACACTGAAGCTTTCTTT. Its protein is CASGTGKNTEAFF.

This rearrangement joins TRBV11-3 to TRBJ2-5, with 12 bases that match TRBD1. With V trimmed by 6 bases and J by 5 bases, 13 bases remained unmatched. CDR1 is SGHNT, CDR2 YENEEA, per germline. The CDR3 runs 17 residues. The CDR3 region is CASRRSLRDRGPETQYF. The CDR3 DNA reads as TGTGCCAGCAGGCGTAGTCTTCGGGACAGGGGGCCGGAGACCCAGTACTTC.